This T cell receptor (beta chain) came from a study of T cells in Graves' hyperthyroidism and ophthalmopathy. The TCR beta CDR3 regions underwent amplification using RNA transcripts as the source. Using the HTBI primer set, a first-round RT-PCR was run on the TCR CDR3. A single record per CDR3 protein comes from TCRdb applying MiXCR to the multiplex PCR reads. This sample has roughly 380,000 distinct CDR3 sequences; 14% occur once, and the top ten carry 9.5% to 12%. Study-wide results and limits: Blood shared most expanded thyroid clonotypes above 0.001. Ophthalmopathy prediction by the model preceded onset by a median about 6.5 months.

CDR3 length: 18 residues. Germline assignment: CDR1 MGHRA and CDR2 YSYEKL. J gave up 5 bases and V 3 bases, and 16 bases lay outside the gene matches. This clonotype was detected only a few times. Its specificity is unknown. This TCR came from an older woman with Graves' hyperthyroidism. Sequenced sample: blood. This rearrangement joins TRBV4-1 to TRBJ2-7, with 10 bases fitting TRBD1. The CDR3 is CASSHSPATTGGKDEQYF. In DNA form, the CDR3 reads TGCGCCAGCAGCCACTCACCCGCCACGACAGGGGGCAAAGACGAGCAGTACTTC.